Below, 14 T cell receptor beta chains from the same sample are listed, as sequenced in a study of OX40 agonist ivuxolimab in advanced cancers. Data came from immunoSEQ multiplex PCR; TCRdb stores just in-frame clones and leaves some out. The data show tens of thousands of clones, over 75% seen once. This material consisted of CD4+ or CD8+ T cells sorted from blood, taken in a trial of the OX40 agonist ivuxolimab. These receptors were taken from an adult with an advanced solid tumor such as melanoma, head and neck, liver or kidney cancer.

The chain employs TRBV6-5 and TRBJ2-2, with D perhaps TRBD2 (5 bases). The CDR3 is 14 residues long. Trimming removed 5 bases from V and 3 bases from J, with 10 bases in between. The germline V gene has CDR1 MNHEY and CDR2 SVGAGI. CDR3: CASSEHGDTGELFF. The CDR3 coding sequence is TGTGCCAGCAGTGAACACGGGGACACCGGGGAGCTGTTTTTT.

This rearrangement joins TRBV10-3 to TRBJ1-1; possibly TRBD1 for D (5 bases). V lost 3 bases to trimming and J lost 1 base, with 6 bases between them. The CDR3 is made up of 13 amino acids. Germline assignment: CDR1 ENHRY and CDR2 SYGVKD. CDR3 DNA: TGTGCCATCAGTGATCAGGGGAACACTGAAGCTTTCTTT. It encodes CAISDQGNTEAFF.

This chain links TRBV5-1 with TRBJ2-5, with 13 bases fitting TRBD2. Trimming took 4 bases from V and 5 from J; bases not matched to a gene: 5. From germline, CDR1 is SGHRS and CDR2 YFSETQ. This CDR3 spans 15 amino acids. The CDR3 region is CASSVGTSGVETQYF. CDR3 nucleotides: TGCGCCAGCAGCGTAGGGACTAGCGGGGTGGAGACCCAGTACTTC.

This clone has a single count. The rearrangement uses TRBV7-2 and TRBJ1-2; TRBD1 matches at 8 bases. CDR3 length equals 15 residues. V lost 1 base to trimming and J lost 6 bases; unmatched junction nucleotides: 7. The V gene's germline CDR1 is SGHTA and CDR2 FQGNSA. The CDR3 nucleotides are TGTGCCAGCAGCTTAGTGGCAGGGGGCGCCGATGGCTACACCTTC. It yields the protein CASSLVAGGADGYTF.

The V and J genes are TRBV6-6 and TRBJ1-5, with TRBD1 as a possible D gene (6 bases). V was pared by 4 bases and J by 4 bases, with 8 bases between. Germline V CDR1 and CDR2: MNHNY, SVGAGI (reference sequence). CDR3 length: 13 amino acids. In nucleotides, the CDR3 is TGTGCCAGCAGTTGGACAGAAAATCAGCCCCAGCATTTT. Amino acids: CASSWTENQPQHF.

This chain joins TRBV6-5 and TRBJ1-5; D possibly corresponds to TRBD1 (6 bases). The CDR3 extends over 15 amino acids. Looked up from germline, CDR1 is MNHEY and CDR2 is SVGAGI. Deletions cut 0 bases from V and 3 bases from J, with 9 bases between. The CDR3 loop reads CASSYSQGLNQPQHF. The CDR3 DNA follows: TGTGCCAGCAGTTACTCACAGGGCCTCAATCAGCCCCAGCATTTT.

This chain connects TRBV7-9 to TRBJ1-4; 10 nucleotides align to TRBD1. J was trimmed by 5 bases and V by 5 bases; bases with no gene match: 5. CDR1 and CDR2 from the germline V gene are SEHNR and FQNEAQ (reference sequence). The CDR3 extends over 15 amino acids. The DNA of the CDR3 is TGTGCCAGCAGCCAGCGGGGACAGGGGAATGAAAAACTGTTTTTT. It translates to CASSQRGQGNEKLFF.

As regards this clone: Additional DNA sequences in this sample encode the identical CDR3. The V call is TRBV27, the J call TRBJ2-1; 14 bases align to TRBD2. This CDR3 region has 16 residues. After removal of 6 bases from V and 1 base from J, the junction contained 2 bases not matched to a gene. Germline CDR1 and CDR2: MNHEY and SMNVEV (reference sequence). Here the CDR3 DNA reads TGTGCCAGCAGAGGGACTAGCGGGGGATCCTACAATGAGCAGTTCTTC. Its translation: CASRGTSGGSYNEQFF.

The chain carries TRBV7-8 and TRBJ1-6; the D is unclear. This CDR3 has 14 residues. Germline V gene lookup returns CDR1 SGHVS and CDR2 FQNEAQ. V lost 2 bases, J lost 7 bases, and 9 bases lay in between. CDR3 sequence reads: CASSLTLDNSPLHF. In DNA, the CDR3 is TGTGCCAGCAGCTTAACCCTGGACAATTCACCCCTCCACTTT.

This clone was seen a handful of times. CDR3 coding DNA: TGTGCCAGCAGAGCGGGACAGACGGGATCACCCCTCCACTTT. It translates to CASRAGQTGSPLHF. This chain links TRBV6-5 with TRBJ1-6; the match to TRBD1 covers 7 bases. V lost 6 bases and J lost 10; bases outside the gene matches: 9. The CDR3 runs 14 residues. Germline CDR1 is MNHEY and CDR2 is SVGAGI.

This clone was picked up a small number of times. This sequence joins TRBV5-4 and TRBJ2-7; D call uncertain. V was cut by 0 bases and J by 7 bases, with 17 bases left in between. Germline V gives CDR1 SGHNT, CDR2 YYREEE (reference sequence). This CDR3 has 15 amino acids. DNA for the CDR3: TGTGCCAGCAGCTTGGAAGGGAACTCGGTAAGAGAGCAGTACTTC. This gives the protein CASSLEGNSVREQYF.

This clone was detected only once. V usage is TRBV14 and J usage is TRBJ2-2; 9 bases agree with TRBD1. The germline V gene has CDR1 SGHDN and CDR2 FVKESK. V shed 4 bases, J shed 6 bases, and the junction held 9 bases outside the gene matches. This CDR3 spans 16 amino acids. The CDR3, as DNA: TGTGCCAGCAGCCCTCCCGGACAGGGGCTCGCCGGGGAGCTGTTTTTT. This gives the protein CASSPPGQGLAGELFF.

V gene TRBV6-6 combines with J gene TRBJ2-2; D is possibly TRBD1 or TRBD2 (5 bases each). The germline V gene has CDR1 MNHNY and CDR2 SVGAGI (reference sequence). The germline V and J ends were trimmed by 3 bases and 7 bases, with 15 bases remaining between them. The CDR3 has 15 residues. The CDR3 region is CASSYYGAADGELFF. For the CDR3, the DNA is TGTGCCAGCAGTTATTACGGGGCAGCGGACGGGGAGCTGTTTTTT.

The rearrangement joins TRBV21-1 to TRBJ1-5; the DNA was not used to check the table's D call, TRBD1. TRBV21-1 is classified as a pseudogene. This CDR3 has 17 residues. The CDR3 sequence is CASSTTNGGTGHQPQHF. CDR3 nucleotide sequence: TGTGCCAGCAGCACGACAAATGGGGGGACAGGTCATCAGCCCCAGCATTTT.